This TCR beta chain is from a study of shared clonotypes between healthy human individuals. Using immunoSEQ multiplex PCR, the repertoire was profiled, and TCRdb retains in-frame clones only, with some absent. The repertoire holds some 470,000 clones, with 76% as singletons. This clone was found many times. V was trimmed by 0 bases and J by 7 bases, leaving 12 bases between them. The CDR3 length is 14 residues. Germline CDR1 reads MNHNS; CDR2 reads SASEGT. The specimen was PBMCs. The clonotype originates from a woman aged 40 to 50 in good health. Some clones in this sample may be carry-over from other donors' samples. This rearrangement joins TRBV6-1 to TRBJ1-2; D is undetermined. The CDR3 nucleotides are TGTGCCAGCAGTGAAGCGGCTGACGCCCTTGGCTACACCTTC. It encodes CASSEAADALGYTF.